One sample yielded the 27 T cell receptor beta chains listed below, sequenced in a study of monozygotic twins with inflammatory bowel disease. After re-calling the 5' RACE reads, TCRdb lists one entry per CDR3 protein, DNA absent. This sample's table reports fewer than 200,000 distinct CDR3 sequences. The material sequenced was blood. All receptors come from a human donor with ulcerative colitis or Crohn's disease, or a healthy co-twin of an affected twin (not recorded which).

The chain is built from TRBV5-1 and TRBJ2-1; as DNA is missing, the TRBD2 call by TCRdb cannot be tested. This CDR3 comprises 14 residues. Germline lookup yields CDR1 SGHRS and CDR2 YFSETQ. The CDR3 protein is CASTPPLGYNEQFF.

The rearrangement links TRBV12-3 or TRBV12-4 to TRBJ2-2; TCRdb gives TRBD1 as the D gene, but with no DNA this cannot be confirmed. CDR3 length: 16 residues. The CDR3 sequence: CASRPQGARITGELFF.

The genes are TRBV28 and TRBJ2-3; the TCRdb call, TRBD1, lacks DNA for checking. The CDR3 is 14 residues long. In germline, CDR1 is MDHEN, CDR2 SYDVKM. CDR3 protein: CASSFRQGTDTQYF.

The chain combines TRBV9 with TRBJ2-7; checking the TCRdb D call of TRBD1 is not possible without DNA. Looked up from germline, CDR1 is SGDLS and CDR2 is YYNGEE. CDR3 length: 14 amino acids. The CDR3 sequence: CASSVAQGGYEQYF.

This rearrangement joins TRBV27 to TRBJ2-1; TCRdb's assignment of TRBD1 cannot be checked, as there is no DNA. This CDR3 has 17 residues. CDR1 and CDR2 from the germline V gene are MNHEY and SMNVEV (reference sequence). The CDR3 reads CASTPMGGGERSDEQFF.

The CDR3 sequence: CASSLSGMSDTQYF. This chain links TRBV5-1 with TRBJ2-3; TCRdb's D call, TRBD2, is unchecked because there is no DNA. The CDR3 extends over 14 amino acids. Germline-derived CDR1 and CDR2 are SGHRS and YFSETQ.

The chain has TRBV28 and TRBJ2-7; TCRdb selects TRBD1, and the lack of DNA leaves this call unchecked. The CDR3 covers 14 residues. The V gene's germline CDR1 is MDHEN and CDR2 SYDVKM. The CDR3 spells CASSPLLYRVGISF.

This CDR3 is CASSRLAGGHEQFF. The rearrangement joins TRBV2 to TRBJ2-1; the D call of TRBD2 rests on TCRdb alone, since no DNA is present to check it. The CDR3 is 14 amino acids. Germline assignment: CDR1 SNHLY and CDR2 FYNNEI. Together with reference TRBV2 and TRBJ2-1, the CDR3 gives the full variable domain: EPEVTQTPSHQVTQMGQEVILRCVPISNHLYFYWYRQILGQKVEFLVSFYNNEISEKSEIFDDQFSVERPDGSNFTLKIRSTKLEDSAMYFCASSRLAGGHEQFFGPGTRLTVL.

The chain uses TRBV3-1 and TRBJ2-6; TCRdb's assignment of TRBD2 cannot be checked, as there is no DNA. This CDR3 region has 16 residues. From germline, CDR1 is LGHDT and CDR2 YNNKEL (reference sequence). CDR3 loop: CTSSPLLEPGANVLTF.

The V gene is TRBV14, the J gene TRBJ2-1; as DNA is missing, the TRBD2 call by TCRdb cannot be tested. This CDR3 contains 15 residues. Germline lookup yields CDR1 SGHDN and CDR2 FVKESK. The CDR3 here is CASSQLGREEGEQFF.

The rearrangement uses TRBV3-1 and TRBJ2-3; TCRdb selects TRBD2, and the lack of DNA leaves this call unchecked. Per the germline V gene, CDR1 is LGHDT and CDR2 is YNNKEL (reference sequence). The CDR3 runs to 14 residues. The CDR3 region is CASSQVTSPDTQYF.

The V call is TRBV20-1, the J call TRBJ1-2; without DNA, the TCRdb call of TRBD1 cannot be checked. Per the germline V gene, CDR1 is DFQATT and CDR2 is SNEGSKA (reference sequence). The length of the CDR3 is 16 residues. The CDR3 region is CSARDGWQTDRYGYTF.

The CDR3 reads CASSDVAGGSTDTQYF. The rearrangement joins TRBV6-4 to TRBJ2-3; checking the TCRdb D call of TRBD2 is not possible without DNA. This CDR3 contains 16 residues. CDR1 MRHNA and CDR2 SNTAGT come from the germline V gene.

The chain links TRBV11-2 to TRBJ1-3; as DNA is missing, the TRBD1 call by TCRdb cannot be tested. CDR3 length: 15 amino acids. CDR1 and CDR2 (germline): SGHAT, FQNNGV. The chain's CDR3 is CASSDRQPSGNTIYF.

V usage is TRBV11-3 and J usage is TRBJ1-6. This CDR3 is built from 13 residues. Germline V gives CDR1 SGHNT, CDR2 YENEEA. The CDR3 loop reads CASSLGRNSPLHF.

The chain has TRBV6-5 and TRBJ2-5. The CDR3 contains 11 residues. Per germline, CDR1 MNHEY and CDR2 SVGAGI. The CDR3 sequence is CASSSVETQYF.

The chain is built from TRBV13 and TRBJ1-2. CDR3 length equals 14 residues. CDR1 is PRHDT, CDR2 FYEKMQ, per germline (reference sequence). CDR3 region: CASSFGGINYGYTF.

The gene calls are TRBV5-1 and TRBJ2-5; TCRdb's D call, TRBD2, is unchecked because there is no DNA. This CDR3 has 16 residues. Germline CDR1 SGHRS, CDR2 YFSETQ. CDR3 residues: CASRPYREGLGETQYF.

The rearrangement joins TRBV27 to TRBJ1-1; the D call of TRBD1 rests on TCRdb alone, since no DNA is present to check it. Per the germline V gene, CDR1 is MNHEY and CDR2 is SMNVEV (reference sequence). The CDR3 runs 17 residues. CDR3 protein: CASGGLFMQGQNTEAFF.

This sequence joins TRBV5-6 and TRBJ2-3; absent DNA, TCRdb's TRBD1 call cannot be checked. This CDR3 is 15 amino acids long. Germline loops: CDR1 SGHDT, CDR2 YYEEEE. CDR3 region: CASSVEGARTDTQYF.

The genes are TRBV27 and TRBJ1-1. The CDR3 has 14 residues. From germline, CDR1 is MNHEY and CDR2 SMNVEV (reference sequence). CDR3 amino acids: CASSFRHLNTEAFF.

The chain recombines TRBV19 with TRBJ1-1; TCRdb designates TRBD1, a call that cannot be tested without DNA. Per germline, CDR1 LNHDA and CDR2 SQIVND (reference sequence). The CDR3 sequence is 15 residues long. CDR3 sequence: CASSRPGQGTTEAFF. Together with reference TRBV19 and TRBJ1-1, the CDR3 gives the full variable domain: DGGITQSPKYLFRKEGQNVTLSCEQNLNHDAMYWYRQDPGQGLRLIYYSQIVNDFQKGDIAEGYSVSREKKESFPLTVTSAQKNPTAFYLCASSRPGQGTTEAFFGQGTRLTVV.

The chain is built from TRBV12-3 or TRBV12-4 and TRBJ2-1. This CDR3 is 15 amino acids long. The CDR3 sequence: CASSLARIKESEQFF.

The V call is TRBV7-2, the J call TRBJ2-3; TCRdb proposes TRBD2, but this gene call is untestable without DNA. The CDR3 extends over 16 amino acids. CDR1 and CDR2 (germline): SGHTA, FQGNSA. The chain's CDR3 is CASSPLPGGPPDTQYF.

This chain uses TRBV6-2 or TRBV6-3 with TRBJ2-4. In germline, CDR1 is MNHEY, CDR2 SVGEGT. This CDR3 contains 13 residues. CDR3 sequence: CASRRVAKNIQYF.

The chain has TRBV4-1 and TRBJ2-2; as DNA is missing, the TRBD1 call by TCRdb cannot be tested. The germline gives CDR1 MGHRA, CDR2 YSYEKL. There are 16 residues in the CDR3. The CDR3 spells CASSQDGGAFTGELFF.

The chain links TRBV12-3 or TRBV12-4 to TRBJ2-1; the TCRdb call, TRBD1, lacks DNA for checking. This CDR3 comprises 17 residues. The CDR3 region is CASSPGGSGRSYNEQFF.